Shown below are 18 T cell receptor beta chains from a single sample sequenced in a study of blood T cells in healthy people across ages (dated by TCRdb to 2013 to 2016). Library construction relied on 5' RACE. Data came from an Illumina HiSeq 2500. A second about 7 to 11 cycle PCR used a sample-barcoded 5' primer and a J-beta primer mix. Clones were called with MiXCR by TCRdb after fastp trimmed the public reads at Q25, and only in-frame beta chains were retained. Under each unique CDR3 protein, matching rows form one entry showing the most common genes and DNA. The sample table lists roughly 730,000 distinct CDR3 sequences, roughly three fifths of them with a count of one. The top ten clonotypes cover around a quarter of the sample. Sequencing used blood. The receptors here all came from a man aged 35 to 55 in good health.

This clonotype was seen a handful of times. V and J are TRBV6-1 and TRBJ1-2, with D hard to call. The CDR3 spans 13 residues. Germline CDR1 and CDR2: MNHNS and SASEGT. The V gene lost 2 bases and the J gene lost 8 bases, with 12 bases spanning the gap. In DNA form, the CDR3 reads TGTGCCAGCAGTGAACGTTCGCCCCCCGGCTACACCTTC. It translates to CASSERSPPGYTF.

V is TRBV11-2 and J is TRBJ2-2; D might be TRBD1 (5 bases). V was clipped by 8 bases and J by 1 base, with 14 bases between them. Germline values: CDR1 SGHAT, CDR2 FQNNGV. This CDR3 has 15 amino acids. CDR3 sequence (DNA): TGTGCCAGCGCTATAGGACACCGGAACACCGGGGAGCTGTTTTTT. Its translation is CASAIGHRNTGELFF.

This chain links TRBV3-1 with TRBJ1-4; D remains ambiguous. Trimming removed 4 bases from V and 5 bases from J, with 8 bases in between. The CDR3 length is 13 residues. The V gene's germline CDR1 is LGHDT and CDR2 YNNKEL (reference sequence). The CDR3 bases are TGTGCCAGCAGCCCCGTCGGAAATGAAAAACTGTTTTTT. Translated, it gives CASSPVGNEKLFF.

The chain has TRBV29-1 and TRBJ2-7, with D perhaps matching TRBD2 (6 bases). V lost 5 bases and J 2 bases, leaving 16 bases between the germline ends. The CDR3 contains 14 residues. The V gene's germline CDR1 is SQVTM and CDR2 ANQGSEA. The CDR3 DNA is TGCAGCGTTTTGTCGAATAGCGGAGCCTACGAGCAGTACTTC. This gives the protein CSVLSNSGAYEQYF.

CDR3 sequence reads: CASSPSIGFEYEQYF. The DNA of the CDR3 is TGTGCCAGCAGCCCAAGTATTGGGTTTGAGTACGAGCAGTACTTC. The genes are TRBV7-3 and TRBJ2-7, with D hard to call. Looked up from germline, CDR1 is SGHTA and CDR2 is FQGTGA. This CDR3 region has 15 residues. The V gene lost 5 bases and the J gene lost 4 bases, with 18 bases spanning the gap.

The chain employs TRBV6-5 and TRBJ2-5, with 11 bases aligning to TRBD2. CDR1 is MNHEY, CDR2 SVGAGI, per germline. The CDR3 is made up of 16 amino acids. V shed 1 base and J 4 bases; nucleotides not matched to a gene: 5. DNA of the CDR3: TGTGCCAGCAGTTACTTAGCGGGGGGGCGGTCAGAGACCCAGTACTTC. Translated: CASSYLAGGRSETQYF.

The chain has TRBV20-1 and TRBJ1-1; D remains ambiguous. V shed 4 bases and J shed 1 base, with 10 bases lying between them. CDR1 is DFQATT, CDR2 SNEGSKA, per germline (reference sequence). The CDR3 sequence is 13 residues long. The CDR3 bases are TGCAGTGCTACCTCCGGCAGGAACACTGAAGCTTTCTTT. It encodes CSATSGRNTEAFF.

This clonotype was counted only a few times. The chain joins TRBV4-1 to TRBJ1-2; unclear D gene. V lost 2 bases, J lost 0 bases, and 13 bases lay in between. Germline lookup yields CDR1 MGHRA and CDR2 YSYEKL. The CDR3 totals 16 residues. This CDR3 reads CASSQSGGETNYGYTF. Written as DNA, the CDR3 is TGCGCCAGCAGCCAATCCGGCGGAGAAACTAACTATGGCTACACCTTC.

This CDR3 is CSVVGRPTGTGFSGANVLTF. CDR3 DNA sequence: TGCAGCGTTGTGGGGCGCCCAACCGGGACAGGTTTCTCTGGGGCCAACGTCCTGACTTTC. The rearrangement links TRBV29-1 to TRBJ2-6, with TRBD1 matching 8 bases. CDR3 length: 20 residues. Trimming cost V 4 bases and J 0 bases; bases outside gene matches: 17. Germline CDR1 and CDR2: SQVTM and ANQGSEA.

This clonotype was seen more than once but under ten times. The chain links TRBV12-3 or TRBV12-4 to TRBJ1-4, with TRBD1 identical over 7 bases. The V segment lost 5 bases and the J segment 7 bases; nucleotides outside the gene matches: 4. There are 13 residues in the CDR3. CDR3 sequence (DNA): TGTGCCAGCAGTGGGGGGACAGTTGAAAAACTGTTTTTT. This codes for CASSGGTVEKLFF.

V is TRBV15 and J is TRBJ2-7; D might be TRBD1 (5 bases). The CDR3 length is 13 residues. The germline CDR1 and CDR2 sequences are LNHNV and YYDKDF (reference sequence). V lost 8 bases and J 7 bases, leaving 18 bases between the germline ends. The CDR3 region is CATLSGAENEQYF. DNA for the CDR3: TGTGCCACCTTATCTGGGGCGGAAAATGAGCAGTACTTC. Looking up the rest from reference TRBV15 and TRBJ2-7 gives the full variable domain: DAMVIQNPRYQVTQFGKPVTLSCSQTLNHNVMYWYQQKSSQAPKLLFHYYDKDFNNEADTPDNFQSRRPNTSFCFLDIRSPGLGDTAMYLCATLSGAENEQYFGPGTRLTVT.

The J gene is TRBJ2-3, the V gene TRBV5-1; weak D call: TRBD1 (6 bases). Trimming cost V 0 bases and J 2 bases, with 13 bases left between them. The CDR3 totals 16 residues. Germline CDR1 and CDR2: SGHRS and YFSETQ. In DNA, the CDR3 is TGCGCCAGCAGCTTGGATGGGACAATTCACACAGATACGCAGTATTTT. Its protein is CASSLDGTIHTDTQYF. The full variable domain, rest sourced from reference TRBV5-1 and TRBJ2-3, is KAGVTQTPRYLIKTRGQQVTLSCSPISGHRSVSWYQQTPGQGLQFLFEYFSETQRNKGNFPGRFSGRQFSNSRSEMNVSTLELGDSALYLCASSLDGTIHTDTQYFGPGTRLTVL.

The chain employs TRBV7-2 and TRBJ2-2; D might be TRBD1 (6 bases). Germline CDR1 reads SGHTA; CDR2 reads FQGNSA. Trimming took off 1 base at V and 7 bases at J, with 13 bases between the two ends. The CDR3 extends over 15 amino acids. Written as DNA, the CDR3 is TGTGCCAGCAGCTTAGTCCACAGGGTGAGCGGGGAGCTGTTTTTT. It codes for CASSLVHRVSGELFF.

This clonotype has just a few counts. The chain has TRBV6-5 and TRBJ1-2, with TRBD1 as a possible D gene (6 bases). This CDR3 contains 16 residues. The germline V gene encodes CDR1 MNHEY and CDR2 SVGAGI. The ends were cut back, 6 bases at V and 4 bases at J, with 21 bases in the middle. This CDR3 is CASRPTGLRSGYGYTF. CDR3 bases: TGTGCCAGCAGACCGACAGGCCTAAGAAGTGGCTATGGCTACACCTTC.

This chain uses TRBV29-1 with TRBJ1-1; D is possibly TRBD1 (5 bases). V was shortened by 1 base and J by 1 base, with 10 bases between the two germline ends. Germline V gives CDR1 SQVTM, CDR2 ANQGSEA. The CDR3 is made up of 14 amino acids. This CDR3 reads CSVEGGRANTEAFF. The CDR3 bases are TGCAGCGTTGAAGGTGGCAGGGCGAACACTGAAGCTTTCTTT.

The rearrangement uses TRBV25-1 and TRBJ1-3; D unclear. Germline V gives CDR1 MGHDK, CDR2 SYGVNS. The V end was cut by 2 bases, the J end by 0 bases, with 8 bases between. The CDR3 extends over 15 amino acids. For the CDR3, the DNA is TGTGCCAGCAGTGAACAGAGATTCTCTGGAAACACCATATATTTT. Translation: CASSEQRFSGNTIYF.

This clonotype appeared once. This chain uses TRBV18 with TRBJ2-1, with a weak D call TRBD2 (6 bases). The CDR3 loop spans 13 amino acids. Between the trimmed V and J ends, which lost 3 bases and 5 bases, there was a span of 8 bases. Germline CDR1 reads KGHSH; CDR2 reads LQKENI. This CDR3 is CASSPAGHNEQFF. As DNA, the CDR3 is TGTGCCAGCTCACCGGCGGGACACAATGAGCAGTTCTTC.

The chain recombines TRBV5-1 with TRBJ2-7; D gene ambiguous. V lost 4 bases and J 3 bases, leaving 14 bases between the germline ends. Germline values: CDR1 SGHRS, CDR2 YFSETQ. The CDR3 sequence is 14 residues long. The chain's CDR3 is CASSPMRLYYEQYF. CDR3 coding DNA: TGCGCCAGCAGCCCCATGAGGCTCTACTACGAGCAGTACTTC. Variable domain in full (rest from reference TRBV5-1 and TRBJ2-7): KAGVTQTPRYLIKTRGQQVTLSCSPISGHRSVSWYQQTPGQGLQFLFEYFSETQRNKGNFPGRFSGRQFSNSRSEMNVSTLELGDSALYLCASSPMRLYYEQYFGPGTRLTVT.